Given below is one TCR beta chain in context. Its antigen is unidentified. Histologic diagnosis was independently verified by two lung pathologists. Produced via immunoSEQ multiplex PCR; TCRdb's table is partial and in-frame only. Here the sample spans approximately 4,200 clones, 75% to 90% being singletons. Trimming removed 4 bases at V and 1 base at J, with 2 bases between. The length of the CDR3 is 11 residues. CDR1 is SGHRS, CDR2 YFSETQ, per germline. This record comes from a study of immune evolution from preneoplasia to lung adenocarcinoma. Study results and caveats: Clonality was highest in normal lung, lower in later-stage lesions apparently. T cell clonality was higher in KRAS-mutant than EGFR-mutant or wild-type nodules.

The chain is built from TRBV5-1 and TRBJ2-5, with D unclear. This clonotype originated in a person aged 45 to 59 with lung adenocarcinoma. Specimen: FFPE invasive lung adenocarcinoma tissue. Here the CDR3 reads CASSTQETQYF. The DNA for the CDR3 is TGCGCCAGCAGCACCCAAGAGACCCAGTACTTC.